This T cell receptor beta chain was sequenced in a study of blood T cells in healthy people across ages. General study points: Observed TCR beta diversity per million T cells went down as age went up. This fall followed a roughly linear course with age.

This clonotype came up a few times. No antigen is known for it. Each donor supplied approximately 10 milliliters of peripheral blood. Germline V gene lookup returns CDR1 MNHEY and CDR2 SMNVEV (reference sequence). The CDR3 is made up of 15 amino acids. Deletions cut 5 bases from V and 5 bases from J, with 16 bases between. Next came a second PCR, run for about 6 to 12 cycles, which used a sample-barcoded 5' primer along with a J-beta primer mix. Each CDR3 protein is one row after TCRdb ran MiXCR on the 5' RACE reads. The repertoire holds fewer than 900,000 distinct CDR3 sequences, with roughly 43% as singletons.

V is TRBV27 and J is TRBJ2-1; D perhaps matches TRBD1 (5 bases). Specimen: blood. This clonotype was sampled from a woman aged 55-75 years in good health. Here the CDR3 reads CASSLSQGWDNEQFF. The CDR3 nucleotides read TGTGCCAGCAGTCTTAGCCAGGGCTGGGACAATGAGCAGTTCTTC.